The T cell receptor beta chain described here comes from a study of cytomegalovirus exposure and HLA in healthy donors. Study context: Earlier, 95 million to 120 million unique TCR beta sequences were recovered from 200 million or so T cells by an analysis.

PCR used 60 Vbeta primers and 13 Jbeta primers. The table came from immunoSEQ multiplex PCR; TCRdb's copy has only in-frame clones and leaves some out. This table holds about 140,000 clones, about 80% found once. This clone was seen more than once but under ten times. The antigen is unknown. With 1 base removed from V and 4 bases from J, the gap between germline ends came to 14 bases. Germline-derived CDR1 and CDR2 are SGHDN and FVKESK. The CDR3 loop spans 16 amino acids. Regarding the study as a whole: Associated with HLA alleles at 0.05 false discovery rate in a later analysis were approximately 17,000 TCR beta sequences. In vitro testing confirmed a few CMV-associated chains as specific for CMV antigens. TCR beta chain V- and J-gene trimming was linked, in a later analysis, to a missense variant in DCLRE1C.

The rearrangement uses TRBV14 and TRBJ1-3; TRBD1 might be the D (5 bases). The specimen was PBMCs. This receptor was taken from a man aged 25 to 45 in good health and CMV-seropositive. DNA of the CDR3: TGTGCCAGCAGCCAAGCCCGGACACTCAAAGGAAACACCATATATTTT. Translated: CASSQARTLKGNTIYF.